This T cell receptor beta chain is from a study of cytomegalovirus exposure and HLA in healthy donors. Overall study findings and caveats: As confirmed in vitro, three CMV-associated chains were specific for CMV antigens. Investigators reported over 150 TCR beta chains as tied to cytomegalovirus.

Method: immunoSEQ multiplex PCR; TCRdb's copy keeps in-frame clones and lacks some. The data contain roughly 190,000 clones, approximately 86% of them seen just once; the ten biggest clones take up 6.5% to 7.5%. Germline CDR1 is LGHNA and CDR2 is YSLEER. V shed 0 bases and J shed 0 bases, with 9 bases lying between them. There are 16 residues in the CDR3. Of note for this clone: As yet, its antigen is unknown.

The J gene is TRBJ2-1, the V gene TRBV4-3, with D unresolved. Sequencing was done on a sample of PBMCs. This TCR was sampled from a man under 40 in good health and CMV-seropositive. CDR3 residues: CASSQDLVSSYNEQFF. The CDR3 region has the DNA TGCGCCAGCAGCCAAGATCTGGTAAGCTCCTACAATGAGCAGTTCTTC.